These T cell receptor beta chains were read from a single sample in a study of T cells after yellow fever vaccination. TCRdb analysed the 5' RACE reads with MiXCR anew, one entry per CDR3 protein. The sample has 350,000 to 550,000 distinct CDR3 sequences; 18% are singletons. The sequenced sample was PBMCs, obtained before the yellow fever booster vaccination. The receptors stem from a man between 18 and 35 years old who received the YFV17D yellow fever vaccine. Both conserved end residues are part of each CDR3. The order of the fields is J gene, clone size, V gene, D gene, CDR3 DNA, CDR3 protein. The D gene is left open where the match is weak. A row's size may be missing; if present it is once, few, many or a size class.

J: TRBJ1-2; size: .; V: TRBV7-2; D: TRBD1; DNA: TGTGCCAGCAGCTTGGGGACAGGGTTGATAGCCTATGGCTACACCTTC; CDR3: CASSLGTGLIAYGYTF
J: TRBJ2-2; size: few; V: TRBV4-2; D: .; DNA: TGTGCCAGCAGCCAAGATAGTACCGGTTGGGCCGGGGAGCTGTTTTTT; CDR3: CASSQDSTGWAGELFF
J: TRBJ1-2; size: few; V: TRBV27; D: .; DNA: TGTGCCAGCAGTTCGACCTTCTACAGCCTGACTTATGGCTACACCTTC; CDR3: CASSSTFYSLTYGYTF
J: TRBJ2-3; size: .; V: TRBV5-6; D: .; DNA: TGTGCCAGCAGTCTTTGGGACAGCACAGATACGCAGTATTTT; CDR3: CASSLWDSTDTQYF
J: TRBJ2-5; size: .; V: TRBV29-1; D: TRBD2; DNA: TGCAGCGTTGAGGGGGAATCTGACGGGGGGACCCAAGAGACCCAGTACTTC; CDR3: CSVEGESDGGTQETQYF
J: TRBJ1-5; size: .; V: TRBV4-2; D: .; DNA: TGTGCCAGCAGCCCAACGGAACGGGGGGATCAGCCCCAGCATTTT; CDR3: CASSPTERGDQPQHF
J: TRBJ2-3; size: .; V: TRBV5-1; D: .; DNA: TGCGCCAGCAGAGCTTCTTCCTTGAGAGGCACAGATACGCAGTATTTT; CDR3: CASRASSLRGTDTQYF
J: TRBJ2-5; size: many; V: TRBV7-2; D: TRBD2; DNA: TGTGCCAGCAGCTTACTAGCGGGGGGGTCGGAGACCCAGTACTTC; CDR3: CASSLLAGGSETQYF
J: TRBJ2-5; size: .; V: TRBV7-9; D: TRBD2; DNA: TGTGCCAGCGCGGGGGTCCAAGAGACCCAGTACTTC; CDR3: CASAGVQETQYF
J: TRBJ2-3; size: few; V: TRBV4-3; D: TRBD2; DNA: TGCGCCAGCAGCCCAGGAAACCTAGCGGACCCTCCCAGGGATACGCAGTATTTT; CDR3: CASSPGNLADPPRDTQYF
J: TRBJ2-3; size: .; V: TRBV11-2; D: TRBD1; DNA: TGTGCCAGCAGCCGCGGGACAGGGCTCACAGATACGCAGTATTTT; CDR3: CASSRGTGLTDTQYF
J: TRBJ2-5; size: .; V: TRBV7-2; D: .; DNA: TGTGCCAGCAGCTTATGGACGGACCAAGAGACCCAGTACTTC; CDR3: CASSLWTDQETQYF
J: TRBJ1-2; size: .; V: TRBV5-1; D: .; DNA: TGCGCCAGCAGCTTGGGTTACCAGGACTATGGCTACACCTTC; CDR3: CASSLGYQDYGYTF
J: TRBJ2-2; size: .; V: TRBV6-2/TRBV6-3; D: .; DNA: TGTGCCAGCAGTCACAGGGTCTCCGGGGAGCTGTTTTTT; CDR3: CASSHRVSGELFF
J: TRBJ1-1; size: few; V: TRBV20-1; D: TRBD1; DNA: TGCAGTGCTAGGTGGGGGACAGGGTCGTGGACTGAAGCTTTCTTT; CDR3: CSARWGTGSWTEAFF
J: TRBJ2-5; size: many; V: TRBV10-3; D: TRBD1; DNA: TGTGCCATCAGTGAGTCGGGACAGGGAACTCTCGAGACCCAGTACTTC; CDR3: CAISESGQGTLETQYF
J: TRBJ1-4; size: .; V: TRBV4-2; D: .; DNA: TGTGCCAGCAGCCAAGATACCGGCAGATCGAATGAAAAACTGTTTTTT; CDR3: CASSQDTGRSNEKLFF
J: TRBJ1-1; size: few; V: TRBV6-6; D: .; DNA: TGTGCCAGCAACCCCTTGGGGTTGGTCGCTGAAGCTTTCTTT; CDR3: CASNPLGLVAEAFF
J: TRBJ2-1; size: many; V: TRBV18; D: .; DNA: TGTGCCAGCTCACCACCAGACAAGGACTACAATGAGCAGTTCTTC; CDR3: CASSPPDKDYNEQFF
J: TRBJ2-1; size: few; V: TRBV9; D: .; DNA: TGTGCCAGCAGCGTAATCGGAGCGCTCCACAATGAGCAGTTCTTC; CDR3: CASSVIGALHNEQFF
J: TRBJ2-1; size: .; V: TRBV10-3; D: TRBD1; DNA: TGTGCCACCCATCCCACGGGACAGTCCTACAATGAGCAGTTCTTC; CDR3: CATHPTGQSYNEQFF
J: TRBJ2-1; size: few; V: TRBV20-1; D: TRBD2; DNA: TGCAGTGCTACTAGCGGGGGGGCCGGTGAGCAGTTCTTC; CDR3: CSATSGGAGEQFF
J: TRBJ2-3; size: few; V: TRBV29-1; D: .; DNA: TGCAGCGTTGCCGACTGGGGGAGCACAGATACGCAGTATTTT; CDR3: CSVADWGSTDTQYF
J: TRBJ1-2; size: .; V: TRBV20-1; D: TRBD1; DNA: TGCAGTGCGGGGACAGTGGACTATGGCTACACCTTC; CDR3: CSAGTVDYGYTF
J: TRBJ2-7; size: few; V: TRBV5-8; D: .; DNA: TGTGCCAGCAGCCCCCAGAGGCACGAGCAGTACTTC; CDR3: CASSPQRHEQYF
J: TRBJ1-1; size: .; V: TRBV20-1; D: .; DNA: TGCAGTGCTAGAGAGCCCCAGGGATCGAGGACCGGCACTGAAGCTTTCTTT; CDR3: CSAREPQGSRTGTEAFF
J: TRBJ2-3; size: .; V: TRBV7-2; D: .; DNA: TGTGCCAGCAGCCCCCCCGGGGATGATACGCAGTATTTT; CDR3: CASSPPGDDTQYF
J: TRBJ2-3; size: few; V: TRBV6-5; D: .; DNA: TGTGCCAGCAGTTACTCGTATCGGGATACGCAGTATTTT; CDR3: CASSYSYRDTQYF
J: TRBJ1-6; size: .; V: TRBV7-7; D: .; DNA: TGTGCTAGCAGCTTAGATGGCGGGGTGAATTCACCCCTCCACTTT; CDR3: CASSLDGGVNSPLHF
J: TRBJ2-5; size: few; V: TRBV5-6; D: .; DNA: TGTGCCAGCAGCTTGGTAGGGGCGACAGAGACCCAGTACTTC; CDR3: CASSLVGATETQYF
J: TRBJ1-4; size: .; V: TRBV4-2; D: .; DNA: TGTGCCAGCAGCCAAAGCCAGAAGAATGAAAAACTGTTTTTT; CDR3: CASSQSQKNEKLFF
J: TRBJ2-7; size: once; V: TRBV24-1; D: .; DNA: TGTGCCACCAGTGATTCGGAAGGCGAGCAGTACTTC; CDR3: CATSDSEGEQYF
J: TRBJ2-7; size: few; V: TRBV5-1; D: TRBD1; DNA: TGCGCCAGCAGCCGGGACACCGGGACAGGGGACTTC; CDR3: CASSRDTGTGDF
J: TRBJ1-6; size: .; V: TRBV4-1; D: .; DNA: TGCGCCAGCGGATTGGAGGGAAATCGGTCACCCCTCCACTTT; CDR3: CASGLEGNRSPLHF
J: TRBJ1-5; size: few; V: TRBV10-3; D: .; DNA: TGTGCCGTGGGGAGAGGAGAGCAGCCCCAGCATTTT; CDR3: CAVGRGEQPQHF
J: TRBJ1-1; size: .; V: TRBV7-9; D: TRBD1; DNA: TGTGCCAGCAGCGCCGTCCAGGGGGTCCGAGTTGAAGCTTTCTTT; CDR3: CASSAVQGVRVEAFF
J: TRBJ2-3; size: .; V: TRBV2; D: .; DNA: TGTGCCAGCATTTCAACGGGGGAGCCAGATACGCAGTATTTT; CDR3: CASISTGEPDTQYF
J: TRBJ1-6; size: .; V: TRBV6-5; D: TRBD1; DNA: TGTGCCAGCAGACTCCGGGACAGGGGATCACCCCTCCACTTT; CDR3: CASRLRDRGSPLHF
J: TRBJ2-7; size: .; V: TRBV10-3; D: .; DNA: TGTGCCATCAGAGCCCTTGGGGGGTCTAGCGAGCAGTACTTC; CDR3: CAIRALGGSSEQYF
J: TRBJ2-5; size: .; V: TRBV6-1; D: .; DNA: TGTGCCACCTCCTCAGGGGTGGGGGAGACCCAGTACTTC; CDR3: CATSSGVGETQYF
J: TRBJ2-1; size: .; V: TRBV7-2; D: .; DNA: TGTGCCAGCACCATAACCCGTCGGGAGATTGTTCAGTTCTTC; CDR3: CASTITRREIVQFF
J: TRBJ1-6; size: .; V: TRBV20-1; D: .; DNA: TGCAGTGCTAGAGGCCGGAGCTCCTATAATTCACCCCTCCACTTT; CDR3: CSARGRSSYNSPLHF
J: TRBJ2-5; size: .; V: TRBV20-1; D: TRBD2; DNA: TGCAGTGCCTTAGCGGGGGGGCCGCGAGAGACCCAGTACTTC; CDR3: CSALAGGPRETQYF
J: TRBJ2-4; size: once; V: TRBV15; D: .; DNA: TGTGCCACCGGTGACCGGTTGGGAAACATTCAGTACTTC; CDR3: CATGDRLGNIQYF
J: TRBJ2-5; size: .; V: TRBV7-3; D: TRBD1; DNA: TGTGCCAGCAGCTTAGGGACAGCCCACCAAGAGACCCAGTACTTC; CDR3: CASSLGTAHQETQYF
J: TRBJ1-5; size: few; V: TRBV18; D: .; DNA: TGTGCCAGCTCACCTCCGGGCAATCAGCCCCAGCATTTT; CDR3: CASSPPGNQPQHF